The sequence of this TCR beta chain was determined in a study of T cell changes during pregnancy in multiple sclerosis. This clone was counted a single time. Generated by immunoSEQ multiplex PCR, the TCRdb table keeps only in-frame clones and is missing some. The sample has tens of thousands of clones, around 90% seen once. The trim removed 2 bases at V and 5 bases at J, leaving 10 bases unmatched. The CDR3 extends over 17 amino acids. Germline loops: CDR1 SGDLS, CDR2 YYNGEE. The chain couples TRBV9 to TRBJ2-2, with TRBD2 matching over 9 bases. The sequence was obtained from a female donor with multiple sclerosis, enrolled in a pregnancy study. The sequences come from CD8+ T cells from peripheral blood mononuclear cells, collected before pregnancy. The CDR3 nucleotides read TGTGCCAGCAGCGTTCCCGGCGGGGGGGCGGAAACCGGGGAGCTGTTTTTT. Translation gives CASSVPGGGAETGELFF.